These T cell receptor beta chains were read from a single sample in a study of control samples from healthy donors and cancer patients. Using immunoSEQ multiplex PCR, the repertoire was profiled, and TCRdb retains in-frame clones only, with some absent. The table records about 50,000 clones, 85% to 95% of them present only once. Sequenced sample: blood. The receptors were sampled from a man aged 25 to 40 in good health. Both conserved end residues are trimmed from each CDR3.

v_call	j_call	cdr3_length	cdr3_aa
TRBV4-3	TRBJ1-1	13	ASSLSRGRNTEAF
TRBV7-9	TRBJ1-5	11	ASSSLGDRAQH
TRBV6-5	TRBJ2-5	10	ASTSGRETQY
TRBV12-3/TRBV12-4	TRBJ2-7	8	ASSLREQY
TRBV30	TRBJ2-7	12	AWIRDFDSYEQY
TRBV28	TRBJ1-5	13	ASSRTGGRNQPQH
TRBV12-2	TRBJ2-7	17	ASRYTGTSGPETSYEQY
TRBV12-3/TRBV12-4	TRBJ1-1	10	ASSLTGVGAF
TRBV7-8	TRBJ2-5	13	ASSLSGGSPETQY
TRBV6-5	TRBJ2-7	12	ASLSGTGAYEQY
TRBV6-5	TRBJ2-1	11	ASSSVPSGEQF
TRBV5-4	TRBJ1-2	13	ASSLGHSGQGGYT
TRBV11-3	TRBJ2-3	12	ASSLGQGSDTQY
TRBV7-9	TRBJ2-3	11	ASSLISADTQY
TRBV19	TRBJ2-2	13	ASLGRDRRTGELF
TRBV6-1	TRBJ1-5	13	ASSEATGGNQPQH
TRBV7-9	TRBJ1-5	12	ASSPRGPNQPQH
TRBV6-6	TRBJ2-2	13	ASSYRGDLTGELF
TRBV7-8	TRBJ2-7	11	ASSFPEPYEQY
TRBV19	TRBJ2-7	12	ASSTSGRSYEQY
TRBV5-4	TRBJ2-1	14	ASTLPGLAGAVEQF
TRBV19	TRBJ2-1	14	ASSGETSGGTDEQF
TRBV25-1	TRBJ1-4	14	ASSERLVSTNEKLF
TRBV6-5	TRBJ2-1	11	ASKPNNFNEQF
TRBV14	TRBJ2-7	13	ASSQDTRATYEQY
TRBV7-2	TRBJ2-7	12	ASSLSTFTYEQY
TRBV14	TRBJ2-1	15	ASSPPGGSRVGNEQF
TRBV3-1/TRBV3-2	TRBJ1-1	11	ASSPFQTGEAF
TRBV18	TRBJ1-2	14	ASSPRTGGWDYGYT
TRBV27	TRBJ2-2	9	ASSYGGELF
TRBV6-2/TRBV6-3	TRBJ2-5	16	ASSEGSASGKNQETQY
TRBV28	TRBJ1-5	12	ASRPTRGDQPQH
TRBV28	TRBJ1-1	11	ARTRPKPNEAF
TRBV9	TRBJ2-2	11	ASSVSWSGELF
TRBV3-1/TRBV3-2	TRBJ2-3	11	ASSQSQPGTQY
TRBV7-6	TRBJ1-3	13	ASSLGRGYENTIY
TRBV10-3	TRBJ2-5	14	AISEAGAPSQETQY
TRBV4-1	TRBJ2-7	16	ASSQAPSGLPSSYEQY
TRBV6-6	TRBJ2-5	12	ASGGRDGQETQY
TRBV5-1	TRBJ1-2	10	ASSLVAGGYT
TRBV6-2/TRBV6-3	TRBJ1-1	15	ASSYSGTGDINTEAF
TRBV5-4	TRBJ2-5	12	ASSLEAILGTQY
TRBV10-3	TRBJ2-3	13	AISHPGRGPDTQY
TRBV4-1	TRBJ2-7	13	ASSQLAGASYEQY
TRBV30	TRBJ1-2	10	AWSTPNYGYT
TRBV5-1	TRBJ2-1	11	ASSLWQTNEQF
TRBV5-6	TRBJ2-3	13	ASSLGPSTTDTQY
TRBV5-1	TRBJ1-3	14	ASSSGTPSSGNTIY
TRBV9	TRBJ2-5	14	ASSVESGGYQETQY
TRBV27	TRBJ1-5	12	ASSEDRINQPQH